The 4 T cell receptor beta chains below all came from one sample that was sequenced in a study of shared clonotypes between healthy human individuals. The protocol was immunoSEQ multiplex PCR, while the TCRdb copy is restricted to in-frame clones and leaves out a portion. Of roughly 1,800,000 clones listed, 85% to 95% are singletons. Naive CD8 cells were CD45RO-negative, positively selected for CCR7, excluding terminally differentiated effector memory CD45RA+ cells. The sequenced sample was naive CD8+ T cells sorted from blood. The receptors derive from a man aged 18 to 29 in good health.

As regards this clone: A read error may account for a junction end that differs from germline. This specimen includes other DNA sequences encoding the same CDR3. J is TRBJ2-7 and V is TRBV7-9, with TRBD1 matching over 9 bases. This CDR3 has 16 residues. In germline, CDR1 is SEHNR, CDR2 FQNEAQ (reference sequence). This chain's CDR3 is CASSLEGTGSSYEQYF. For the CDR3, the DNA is TGCGCCAGCAGCTTAGAGGGGACAGGGAGCTCCTACGAGCAGTACTTC.

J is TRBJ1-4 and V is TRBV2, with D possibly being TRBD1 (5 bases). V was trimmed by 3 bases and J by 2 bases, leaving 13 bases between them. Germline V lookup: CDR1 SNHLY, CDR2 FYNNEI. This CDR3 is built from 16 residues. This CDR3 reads CASSDRGIPTNEKLFF. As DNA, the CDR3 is TGTGCCAGCAGTGACCGGGGGATCCCTACTAATGAAAAACTGTTTTTT.

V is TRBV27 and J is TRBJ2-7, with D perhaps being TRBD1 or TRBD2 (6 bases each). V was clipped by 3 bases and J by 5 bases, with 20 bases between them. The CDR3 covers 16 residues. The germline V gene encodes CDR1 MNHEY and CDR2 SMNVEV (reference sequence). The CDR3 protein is CASSFGGGTGANEQYF. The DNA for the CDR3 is TGTGCCAGCAGTTTCGGCGGCGGAACGGGGGCTAACGAGCAGTACTTC.

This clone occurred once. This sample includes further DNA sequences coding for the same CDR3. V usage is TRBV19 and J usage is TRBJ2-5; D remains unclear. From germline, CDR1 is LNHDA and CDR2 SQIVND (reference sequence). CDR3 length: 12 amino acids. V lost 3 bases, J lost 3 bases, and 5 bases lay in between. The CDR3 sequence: CASSIGEETQYF. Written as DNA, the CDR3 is TGTGCCAGTAGTATTGGAGAAGAGACCCAGTACTTC.